The 17 T cell receptor beta chains below come from one sample, sequenced in a study of cytomegalovirus exposure and HLA in healthy donors. 13 Jbeta primers and 60 Vbeta primers were used for the PCR. Sequencing used immunoSEQ multiplex PCR; TCRdb keeps in-frame clones, though not all of them. The sample carries 200,000 to 250,000 clones, 81% recorded once. The sequenced material came from PBMCs. The receptors shown here come from a woman aged 55 to 70 in good health and CMV-seropositive.

The gene calls are TRBV5-5 and TRBJ2-3, with 12 bases that match TRBD1. Germline loops: CDR1 SGHKS, CDR2 YYEKEE (reference sequence). The V and J ends lost 2 bases and 6 bases, in that order; junction bases with no gene match: 4. The length of the CDR3 is 15 residues. The CDR3 region has the DNA TGTGCCAGCAGCTTCGGGACAGGGGGCATGGATACGCAGTATTTT. Residues: CASSFGTGGMDTQYF.

V is TRBV28 and J is TRBJ2-7; D possibly corresponds to TRBD2 (6 bases). V was pared by 6 bases and J by 0 bases, with 21 bases between. The CDR3 contains 17 residues. Germline V gives CDR1 MDHEN, CDR2 SYDVKM. CDR3 loop: CASRDLLSGLFSYEQYF. CDR3 coding DNA: TGTGCCAGCAGAGATCTACTCTCGGGACTCTTCTCCTACGAGCAGTACTTC.

This clone came up once. The chain combines TRBV5-1 with TRBJ2-7; 9 nucleotides match TRBD1. CDR1 and CDR2 from the germline V gene are SGHRS and YFSETQ. This CDR3 is 14 amino acids long. With 2 bases clipped from V and 6 bases from J, the junction kept 6 bases outside the gene matches. The chain's CDR3 is CASSFGTGPSEQYF. The DNA of the CDR3 is TGCGCCAGCAGCTTCGGGACAGGGCCTTCCGAGCAGTACTTC.

The rearrangement links TRBV7-9 to TRBJ1-1; no firm D call. The CDR3 runs 14 residues. The germline V gene has CDR1 SEHNR and CDR2 FQNEAQ (reference sequence). The V and J ends lost 7 bases and 1 base respectively, with 13 bases between them. The CDR3 region is CASTKSTGNTEAFF. CDR3 in DNA: TGTGCCAGCACAAAGTCTACTGGGAACACTGAAGCTTTCTTT.

The V and J genes are TRBV15 and TRBJ1-2; weak D call: TRBD1 (5 bases). Germline V gives CDR1 LNHNV, CDR2 YYDKDF (reference sequence). Trimming removed 5 bases from V and 5 bases from J, with 12 bases in between. The CDR3 extends over 13 amino acids. The chain's CDR3 is CATSLQDAYGYTF. CDR3 nucleotide sequence: TGTGCCACCAGCCTACAGGACGCGTATGGCTACACCTTC.

This clone was found once. The rearrangement links TRBV19 to TRBJ2-1; TRBD2 matches 9 bases. The J segment lost 2 bases and the V segment lost 5 bases, leaving 4 bases of the junction unmatched. Germline V lookup: CDR1 LNHDA, CDR2 SQIVND (reference sequence). The CDR3 loop spans 15 amino acids. CDR3 in amino acids: CASSETSGPYNEQFF. CDR3 nucleotides: TGTGCCAGTAGTGAGACTAGCGGACCCTACAATGAGCAGTTCTTC.

V usage is TRBV27 and J usage is TRBJ1-5, with TRBD1 as a possible D gene (5 bases). Germline CDR1 reads MNHEY; CDR2 reads SMNVEV (reference sequence). The length of the CDR3 is 17 residues. V gave up 1 base and J gave up 5 bases, with 18 bases separating them. The CDR3 bases are TGTGCCAGCAGTTTATTATCGGGGGAGGGGAATTATCAGCCCCAGCATTTT. The encoded protein is CASSLLSGEGNYQPQHF.

The rearrangement links TRBV5-1 to TRBJ2-7; 10 nucleotides match TRBD2. Trimming at V came to 4 bases and at J to 4 bases, leaving 8 bases not matched to a gene. The CDR3 sequence is 15 residues long. Germline V CDR1 and CDR2: SGHRS, YFSETQ. CDR3 coding DNA: TGCGCCAGCAGCGAGCCGGGACTAGCGCCTTACGAGCAGTACTTC. As protein: CASSEPGLAPYEQYF.

The V call is TRBV29-1, the J call TRBJ2-3; no reliable D call. V shed 5 bases and J shed 5 bases, with 11 bases lying between them. Germline V gene data show CDR1 as SQVTM and CDR2 as ANQGSEA. This CDR3 spans 12 amino acids. As DNA, the CDR3 is TGCAGCGTTTCCGACTTTCTAGATACGCAGTATTTT. Protein product: CSVSDFLDTQYF.

The genes are TRBV13 and TRBJ2-3; 14 bases align to TRBD2. CDR1 PRHDT and CDR2 FYEKMQ come from the germline V gene (reference sequence). This CDR3 is built from 15 residues. V lost 3 bases to trimming and J lost 6 bases; unmatched junction nucleotides: 2. The CDR3 DNA follows: TGTGCCAGCAGCTTGGGACTAGCGGGAGCGGATACGCAGTATTTT. Protein: CASSLGLAGADTQYF.

This chain joins TRBV19 and TRBJ2-3; maybe TRBD1 (6 bases). The CDR3 covers 15 residues. V was trimmed by 4 bases and J by 2 bases, leaving 13 bases between them. From germline, CDR1 is LNHDA and CDR2 SQIVND (reference sequence). CDR3 protein: CASSNPRDNTDTQYF. The CDR3 DNA reads as TGTGCCAGTAGTAACCCTCGGGACAACACAGATACGCAGTATTTT.

The chain is built from TRBV7-9 and TRBJ2-5, with 9 bases lining up with TRBD1. The CDR3 length is 17 residues. V shed 5 bases and J 2 bases; nucleotides not matched to a gene: 12. Germline values: CDR1 SEHNR, CDR2 FQNEAQ (reference sequence). The CDR3: CASSPRTGDGSQETQYF. The CDR3 DNA sequence: TGTGCCAGCAGCCCCCGGACAGGGGACGGCTCTCAAGAGACCCAGTACTTC.

This rearrangement joins TRBV9 to TRBJ1-1; a possible D gene is TRBD1 (6 bases). From germline, CDR1 is SGDLS and CDR2 YYNGEE. V was shortened by 0 bases and J by 4 bases, with 10 bases between the two germline ends. The CDR3 contains 14 residues. The CDR3 protein is CASSVGGLGTEAFF. CDR3 nucleotides: TGTGCCAGCAGCGTAGGGGGGCTGGGCACTGAAGCTTTCTTT.

In this sample, this clone turned up a few times. This chain links TRBV6-1 with TRBJ1-2; a possible D gene is TRBD1 (5 bases). Per the germline V gene, CDR1 is MNHNS and CDR2 is SASEGT. This CDR3 is 12 amino acids long. Trimming pared 4 bases from V and 7 bases from J, leaving 10 bases between. As DNA, the CDR3 is TGTGCCAGCAGTGGGTCTGACAGTGGCTACACCTTC. It specifies CASSGSDSGYTF.

The chain employs TRBV15 and TRBJ1-1; D is perhaps TRBD1 (5 bases). V was shortened by 0 bases and J by 5 bases, with 10 bases between the two germline ends. Germline loops: CDR1 LNHNV, CDR2 YYDKDF (reference sequence). The CDR3 is 14 amino acids. The CDR3 reads CATSRDDGGTEAFF. The CDR3 DNA is TGTGCCACCAGCAGAGATGATGGGGGGACTGAAGCTTTCTTT.

This clone occurred once. This chain links TRBV6-1 with TRBJ1-2; weak D call: TRBD1 (5 bases). This CDR3 region has 14 residues. Per germline, CDR1 MNHNS and CDR2 SASEGT. Deletions cut 1 base from V and 1 base from J, with 7 bases between. CDR3 in amino acids: CASSEGGGNYGYTF. CDR3 nucleotides: TGTGCCAGCAGTGAAGGGGGGGGTAACTATGGCTACACCTTC.

The chain combines TRBV4-2 with TRBJ2-3; TRBD2 is a possible D gene (6 bases). The CDR3 loop spans 19 amino acids. Germline values: CDR1 LGHNA, CDR2 YNFKEQ. V shed 4 bases and J shed 3 bases, with 26 bases lying between them. In DNA, the CDR3 is TGTGCCAGCAGCCCCCCAACGGGAGCGGAAAGATGGGGTACAGATACGCAGTATTTT. Amino acid sequence: CASSPPTGAERWGTDTQYF.